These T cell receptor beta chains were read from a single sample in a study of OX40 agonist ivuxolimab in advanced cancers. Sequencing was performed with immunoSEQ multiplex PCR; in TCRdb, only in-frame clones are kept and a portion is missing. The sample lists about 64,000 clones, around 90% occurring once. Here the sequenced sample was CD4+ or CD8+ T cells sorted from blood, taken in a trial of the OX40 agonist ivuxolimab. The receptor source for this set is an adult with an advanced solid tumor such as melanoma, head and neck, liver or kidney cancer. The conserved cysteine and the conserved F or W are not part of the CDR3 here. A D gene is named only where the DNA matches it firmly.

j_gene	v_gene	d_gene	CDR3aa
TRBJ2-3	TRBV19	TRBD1	ASSIPPLGTGGPRVSTDTQY
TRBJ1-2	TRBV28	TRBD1	ARADRAGGYT
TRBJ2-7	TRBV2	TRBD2	ASSEAGTSGSGG
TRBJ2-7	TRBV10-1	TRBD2	ASSESISSGSYEQY
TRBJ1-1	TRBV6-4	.	ASRQGSSTEAF
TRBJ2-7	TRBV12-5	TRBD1	ASGLQGAYEQY
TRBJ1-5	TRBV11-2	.	ASSIYAGRAADQPQH
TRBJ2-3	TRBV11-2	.	ASSLSDIDTQY
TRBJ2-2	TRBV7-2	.	ASSLAPPSDTNTGELF
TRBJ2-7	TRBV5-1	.	ASSSSSLSGAYEQY
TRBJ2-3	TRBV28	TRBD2	ATVRGSGSETDTQY
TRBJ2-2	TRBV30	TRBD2	AWSGRWIAGGSAGELF
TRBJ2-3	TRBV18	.	ASSPSTDTQY
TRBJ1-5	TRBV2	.	ASSGNRVSQPQH
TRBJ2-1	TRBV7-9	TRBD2	ASSLPGLAVVGEQF
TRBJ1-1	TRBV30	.	AWSGLILKTEAF
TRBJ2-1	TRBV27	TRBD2	ASSRGTSGSAEQF
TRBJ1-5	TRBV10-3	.	AISEDRSNQPQH
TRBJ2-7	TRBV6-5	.	ASSYGFAEAYEQY
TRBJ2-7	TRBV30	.	AWNSDGTYEQY
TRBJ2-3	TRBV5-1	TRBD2	ASSRGTSGDTDTQY
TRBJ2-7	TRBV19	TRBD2	ASSKAGGLISYEQY
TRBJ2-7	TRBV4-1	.	ASSQSEGSYEQY
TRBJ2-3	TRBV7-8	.	ASSYSPDRADTQY
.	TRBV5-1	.	ASSLAGTSYEQY
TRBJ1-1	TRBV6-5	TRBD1	ASSFAGQAPNTEAF
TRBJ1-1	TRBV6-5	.	ASWSLNTETF
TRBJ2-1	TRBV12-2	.	ASLRRREGPRDEQF
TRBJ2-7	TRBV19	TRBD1	ASSMTGGEQY
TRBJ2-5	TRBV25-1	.	ASSRGLAEGEETQY
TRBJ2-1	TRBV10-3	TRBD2	ALSQQREAWLGGNEQF
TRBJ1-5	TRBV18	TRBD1	ASSPEGTGNTQPQH
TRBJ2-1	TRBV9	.	ASSVEAYSSSYNEQF
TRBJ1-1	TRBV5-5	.	ASSLESMGQRDTEAF
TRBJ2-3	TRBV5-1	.	ASSSGPTVSGTDTQY
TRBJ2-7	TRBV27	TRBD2	ASSLIAGGRIEQY
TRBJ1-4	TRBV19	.	ASSEGRREKLF
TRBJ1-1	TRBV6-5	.	ASHRNTEAF
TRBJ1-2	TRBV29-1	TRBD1	SARTGSNYGYT
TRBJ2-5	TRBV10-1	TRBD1	ASSLGQGTQETQY
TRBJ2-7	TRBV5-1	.	ASSLEVPSYEQY
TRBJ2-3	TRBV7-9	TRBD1	ASSSPLRRDREDTQY
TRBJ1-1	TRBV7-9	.	ASSLGSTSEAF
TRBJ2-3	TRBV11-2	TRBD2	ASSIAGTSGIWGDTQY
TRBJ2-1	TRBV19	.	ASSPTAATYNEQF
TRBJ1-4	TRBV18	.	ASSPDLELF
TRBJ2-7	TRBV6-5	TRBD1	ASSRDRAPSYEQY
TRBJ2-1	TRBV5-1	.	ASSLDTGPYNEQF
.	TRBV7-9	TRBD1	ASSSAGTGAYEQY
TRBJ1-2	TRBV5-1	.	ASSGGDVYGYT
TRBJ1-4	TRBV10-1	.	ASSGGFNEKLF
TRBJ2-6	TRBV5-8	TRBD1	ASRPRQGTGANSGANVLT
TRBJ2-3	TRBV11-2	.	ASSLGQGTDTQY
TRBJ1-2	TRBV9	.	ASSPSENYGYT
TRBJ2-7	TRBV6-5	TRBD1	ASSSSGTGGYEQY
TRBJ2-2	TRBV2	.	ASSDYTGELF
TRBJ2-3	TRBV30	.	AWREGAFTDTQY
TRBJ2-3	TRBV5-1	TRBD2	ASSFGLAGGRTTDTQY
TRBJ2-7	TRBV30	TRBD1	AWSGTVNYEQY
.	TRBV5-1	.	ASSFGSVYEQY